This T cell receptor beta chain was profiled in a study of blood T cell repertoires in COVID-19. The assay was immunoSEQ multiplex PCR, and TCRdb's table has in-frame clones only and misses some. Of almost 300,000 clones in the sample, approximately 86% were seen once. CDR3 size: 17 residues. CDR1 and CDR2 (germline): LNHDA, SQIVND (reference sequence). V dropped 3 bases and J dropped 2; count of bases not matched to a gene: 11. This chain joins TRBV19 and TRBJ1-1, with TRBD1 matching over 8 bases. This receptor was identified in a man in his 70s with acute or convalescent COVID-19. The sequencing input was peripheral blood. This CDR3 reads CASSIQGAVGYNTEAFF. DNA of the CDR3: TGTGCCAGTAGTATTCAGGGGGCCGTTGGGTACAACACTGAAGCTTTCTTT. Supplemented by reference TRBV19 and TRBJ1-1, the full variable domain reads DGGITQSPKYLFRKEGQNVTLSCEQNLNHDAMYWYRQDPGQGLRLIYYSQIVNDFQKGDIAEGYSVSREKKESFPLTVTSAQKNPTAFYLCASSIQGAVGYNTEAFFGQGTRLTVV.